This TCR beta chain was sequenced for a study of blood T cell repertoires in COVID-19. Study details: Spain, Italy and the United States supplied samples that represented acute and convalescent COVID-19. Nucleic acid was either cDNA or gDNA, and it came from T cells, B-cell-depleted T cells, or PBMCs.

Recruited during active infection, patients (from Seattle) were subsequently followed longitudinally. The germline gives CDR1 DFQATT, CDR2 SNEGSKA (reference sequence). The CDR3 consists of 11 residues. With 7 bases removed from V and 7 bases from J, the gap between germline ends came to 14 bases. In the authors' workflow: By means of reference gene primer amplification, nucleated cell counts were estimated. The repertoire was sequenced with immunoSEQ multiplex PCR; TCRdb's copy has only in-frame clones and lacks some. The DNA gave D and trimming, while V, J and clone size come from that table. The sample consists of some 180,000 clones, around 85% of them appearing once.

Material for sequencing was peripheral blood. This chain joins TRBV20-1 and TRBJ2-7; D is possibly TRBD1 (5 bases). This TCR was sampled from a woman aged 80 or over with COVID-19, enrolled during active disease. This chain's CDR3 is CSGGRQGEQYF. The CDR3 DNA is TGCAGTGGAGGTAGGCAGGGAGAGCAGTACTTC.